The following is a T cell receptor (beta chain) sequence with its context. This clonotype was observed a single time. The antigen it recognizes is unknown. No clone much larger than this one lies a single base away; base qualities are absent. Just one read gives weak support. The junction shows trimming of 4 bases on V and 2 bases on J, plus 24 bases between the germline ends. Based on the germline V gene, the CDR1 and CDR2 sequences are LGHNA and YSLEER. From the cysteine through the phenylalanine, the CDR3 covers 18 amino acids. Kept here is only the CDR3 DNA, which spans 54 bases and is read in frame from base 1. These data belong to a study of response to subunit inactivated influenza vaccine (dated by TCRdb to between 2017 and 2018). In the study overall: Deep quantitative T cell receptor repertoire profiling was used in the study to track responses to a trivalent subunit inactivated influenza vaccine.

On the study overall, not on this receptor specifically: According to the authors, only a limited number of new T cells may be recruited by each seasonal influenza vaccination.

The library was prepared using RT-PCR. TCRdb names Illumina HiSeq 2500 as the instrument used. TCRdb reprocessed the public reads (quality trimming at Q25 with fastp, clone calling with MiXCR) and kept in-frame beta chains. Each record represents a unique CDR3 protein, reported with the most common genes and DNA among its rows. This sample lists about 540,000 distinct CDR3 sequences; around 21% were detected once. The top ten constitute approximately 2.9% of the sample. This same sample was also part of a study on T cells expressing NK-cell markers. The second study's authors report: TCR beta cDNA libraries were made by 5'RACE template switching that added a universal primer site and unique molecular identifiers. In sorted CD3+CD56+NKG2C+, CD3+CD56+NKG2C- and CD3+CD56-NKG2C+ T-cell subsets from several donors, TCR beta-chain repertoires were profiled. Among the eight sequenced donors, only one was HCMV-seronegative, while the other seven were HCMV-seropositive. In several experiments an anti-gammadeltaTCR antibody was added to restrict sorting to alphabetaTCR-expressing T cells. In roughly 6 donors, the dominant CD3+CD56+NKG2C+ clonotypes were among the top 10 CD8+ clonotypes and accounted for 1.0-7.0% of CD8+ T cells. Those dominant clonotypes were again the most abundant among CD3+CD56-NKG2C+ cells in four donors, at about 25-60.1%. Whether the expanded NKG2C-expressing T cell clones were specific for HCMV antigens remained unclear. The study sequenced eight donors, all healthy volunteers chosen at random: three men and five women. To determine HCMV serostatus, a commercial ELISA kit was used to detect HCMV-specific IgG in serum. Peripheral blood mononuclear cells were isolated from blood by Ficoll density gradient centrifugation. Using Miltenyi isolation kits, CD4+ and CD8+ T cells were isolated from PBMC through magnetic immunoseparation. Priming for cDNA synthesis came from the TCR beta constant segment, and two successive PCR amplification steps followed. Illumina HiSeq 2000/2500, MiSeq or NextSeq was used to sequence libraries as 2 x 150 bp reads. MIGEC was used to demultiplex reads and group reads by UMI, and MiTCR was used to assemble and quantify clonotypes. To exclude erroneous sequences, any TCR cDNA sequence not supported by at least two reads was discarded. The tcR package was used for downstream repertoire analysis, and clonotypes were matched between fractions using CDR3 nucleotide sequence together with V segment. VDJmatch was used to annotate antigen specificity against VDJdb, with one amino acid substitution allowed in CDR3.

The chain couples TRBV4-3 to TRBJ2-7; the best D guess is TRBD1, with 6 bases matching. This specimen consisted of CD4+ T cells sorted from PBMCs, obtained less than 13 days after vaccination. The sequence came from a man aged 50 to 60 who received an inactivated influenza vaccine. Donor details come from another sample of the same person, matched by shared clones. The DNA sequence follows: TGCGCCAGCAGCCCCAGGGCTCCGACCGGGACACAACCCTACGAGCAGTACTTC. It specifies CASSPRAPTGTQPYEQYF.